Below, 12 T cell receptor beta chains from the same sample are listed, as sequenced in a study of a mutant IDH1 vaccine in newly diagnosed glioma. No antigen has been identified for these receptors. As to time point: week 35, safety follow-up. Doses comprised 300 ug of mutant IDH1 20-mer peptide each, plus topical imiquimod. The data were produced by immunoSEQ multiplex PCR, yet TCRdb's version contains in-frame clones alone and is incomplete. The table includes roughly 64,000 clones, 74% detected once. This sample comprised PBMCs, obtained from a glioma patient whose treatment included an IDH1 peptide vaccine. These receptors all stem from a man between 45 and 60 years old with glioma.

The chain joins TRBV6-1 to TRBJ1-2; 7 nucleotides agree with TRBD1. The CDR3 is 14 residues long. Germline trimming cut 7 bases from V and 1 base from J; bases unmatched to any gene: 6. Per germline, CDR1 MNHNS and CDR2 SASEGT. CDR3 DNA: TGTGCCAGCATCCCCAGGGGGGTTAACTATGGCTACACCTTC. Translating it yields CASIPRGVNYGYTF.

The chain carries TRBV19 and TRBJ2-5; D uncertain. The CDR3 runs 15 residues. V was cut by 6 bases and J by 1 base, with 15 bases left in between. Looked up from germline, CDR1 is LNHDA and CDR2 is SQIVND (reference sequence). The CDR3 coding sequence is TGTGCCAGTAGGGCCTCAGGCCTATTCCAAGAGACCCAGTACTTC. The encoded protein is CASRASGLFQETQYF.

The V gene is TRBV18, the J gene TRBJ1-3; D perhaps matches TRBD1 (6 bases). The CDR3 totals 13 residues. Germline loops: CDR1 KGHSH, CDR2 LQKENI. Trimming took 5 bases from V and 1 from J, leaving 6 bases between them. CDR3 nucleotides: TGTGCCAGCTCAACAGGGTCTGGAAACACCATATATTTT. It translates to CASSTGSGNTIYF.

The rearrangement joins TRBV19 to TRBJ1-4, with a possible D match to TRBD1 (5 bases). The CDR3 length is 12 residues. From germline, CDR1 is LNHDA and CDR2 SQIVND (reference sequence). V lost 7 bases, J lost 7 bases, and 10 bases lay in between. CDR3 nucleotide sequence: TGTGCCAGTAACTCGGGGGTTGAAAAACTGTTTTTT. Translated, it gives CASNSGVEKLFF.

This clone turned up a few times. CDR3 residues: CASSVGAGGYNEQFF. CDR3 DNA sequence: TGTGCCAGCAGCGTAGGGGCGGGGGGGTACAATGAGCAGTTCTTC. The V gene is TRBV9, the J gene TRBJ2-1; 9 bases map to TRBD2. This CDR3 contains 15 residues. The germline gives CDR1 SGDLS, CDR2 YYNGEE. With V trimmed by 0 bases and J by 4 bases, 2 bases remained unmatched.

CDR3 protein: CVIQPGKDQPQHF. CDR3 coding DNA: TGTGTAATCCAGCCGGGGAAGGATCAGCCCCAGCATTTT. This sequence joins TRBV6-6 and TRBJ1-5; D not resolved. In germline, CDR1 is MNHNY, CDR2 SVGAGI (reference sequence). The CDR3 runs 13 residues.

The V gene is TRBV9, the J gene TRBJ2-3; TRBD2 agrees at 8 bases. The junction had 9 bases not matched to a gene; V was cut back by 4 bases and J by 2 bases. Germline CDR1 SGDLS, CDR2 YYNGEE. This CDR3 has 16 residues. The chain's CDR3 is CASSPIGGAPTDTQYF. CDR3 DNA sequence: TGTGCCAGCAGCCCGATCGGGGGGGCCCCCACAGATACGCAGTATTTT.

The J gene is TRBJ2-3, the V gene TRBV5-4; D gene uncertain. CDR3 length: 16 amino acids. The germline gives CDR1 SGHNT, CDR2 YYREEE (reference sequence). Between the trimmed V and J ends, which lost 0 bases and 1 base, there was a span of 12 bases. CDR3 sequence (DNA): TGTGCCAGCAGCTTGGCCGATAGTCGGGGCACAGATACGCAGTATTTT. It encodes CASSLADSRGTDTQYF.

This sequence joins TRBV29-1 and TRBJ1-1; D not certain. The CDR3 runs to 13 residues. Trimming took off 2 bases at V and 3 bases at J, with 10 bases between the two ends. Per germline, CDR1 SQVTM and CDR2 ANQGSEA. The CDR3 is CSVEWGLDTEAFF. For the CDR3, the DNA is TGCAGCGTTGAATGGGGTCTGGACACTGAAGCTTTCTTT.

This clone was counted between two and nine times. The chain is built from TRBV27 and TRBJ2-5; 8 bases line up with TRBD1. The CDR3 runs to 13 residues. J lost 4 bases, V lost 4 bases, and 2 bases had no gene match. Germline loops: CDR1 MNHEY, CDR2 SMNVEV (reference sequence). CDR3 region: CASSSGTGETQYF. CDR3 coding DNA: TGTGCCAGCAGTTCCGGGACAGGAGAGACCCAGTACTTC.

The chain links TRBV6-5 to TRBJ1-2, with TRBD1 matching over 9 bases. The junction had 1 base not matched to a gene; V was cut back by 2 bases and J by 0 bases. Germline CDR1 and CDR2: MNHEY and SVGAGI. This CDR3 is built from 15 residues. The CDR3 DNA follows: TGTGCCAGCAGTTACGGGACAGGGACTAACTATGGCTACACCTTC. It specifies CASSYGTGTNYGYTF.

The chain recombines TRBV2 with TRBJ2-2; D unresolved. Germline CDR1 and CDR2: SNHLY and FYNNEI. This CDR3 comprises 13 residues. Trimming shortened V by 8 bases and J by 8 bases, and 15 bases separated the two germline ends. This CDR3 reads CASLPTSAGELFF. CDR3 nucleotide sequence: TGTGCCAGCTTGCCGACCTCCGCGGGGGAGCTGTTTTTT.